This is a list of T cell receptor beta chains from one sample in a study of blood T cells in healthy people across ages. MiXCR, applied by TCRdb to the 5' RACE reads, yields one record per CDR3 protein. The table has approximately 1,700,000 distinct CDR3 sequences, more than 35% seen once. Sequenced: blood. The source of these receptors is a human donor in good health. Each CDR3 is given with its conserved first and last residue. A D gene is named only where the DNA matches it firmly. Rows give clone size only sometimes, using once, few, many, or a class for an expanded clone.

d_gene	abundance	j_gene	v_gene	CDR3nt	CDR3aa
TRBD1	-	TRBJ2-5	TRBV29-1	TGCAGCGTTGATATGACAGGGGGCAGAGAGACCCAGTACTTC	CSVDMTGGRETQYF
TRBD2	-	TRBJ2-7	TRBV7-3	TGTGCCAGCAGTCGGAACGGGGGGGCGGATTACGAGCAGTACTTC	CASSRNGGADYEQYF
-	-	TRBJ2-4	TRBV5-8	TGTGCCAGCAGCGTAGCCCCCCCGGGAGTAGCCAAAAACATTCAGTACTTC	CASSVAPPGVAKNIQYF
-	-	TRBJ2-4	TRBV7-8	TGTGCCAGCAGCTCGGGGACGATCGAGAACATTCAGTACTTC	CASSSGTIENIQYF
-	few	TRBJ2-3	TRBV7-3	TGTGCCAGCAGCTCCTCGGGGGGCCCCCTGTTAGATACGCAGTATTTT	CASSSSGGPLLDTQYF
TRBD1	-	TRBJ2-5	TRBV2	TGTGCCAGCAGGTTGGACAGGGGGCACGAGACCCAGTACTTC	CASRLDRGHETQYF
TRBD1	once	TRBJ2-2	TRBV7-7	TGTGCCAGCAGCGCCGACAGGGCCGGGGAGCTGTTTTTT	CASSADRAGELFF
-	-	TRBJ2-6	TRBV2	TGTGCCAGCACAGGCACAGTGATCTCTGGGGCCAACGTCCTGACTTTC	CASTGTVISGANVLTF
-	-	TRBJ2-5	TRBV12-3/TRBV12-4	TGTGCCAGCACCTTGGGACTCGCCAAAGAGACCCAGTACTTC	CASTLGLAKETQYF
TRBD2	few	TRBJ2-5	TRBV20-1	TGCAGTGCGGGGGGCACTAGCGGAGAGACCCAGTACTTC	CSAGGTSGETQYF
-	few	TRBJ1-2	TRBV5-1	TGCGCCAGCAGCCCAACAAACCCCGGCTATGGCTACACCTTC	CASSPTNPGYGYTF
-	-	TRBJ2-5	TRBV7-2	TGTGCCAGCAGCTACCAGCAGAGAACCCAAGAGACCCAGTACTTC	CASSYQQRTQETQYF
-	-	TRBJ2-2	TRBV2	TGTGCCAGCCTCCGGGAAAAAACCGGAGACGGGGAGCTGTTTTTT	CASLREKTGDGELFF
-	few	TRBJ1-4	TRBV12-5	TGTGCTAGTGGTTTGTACGACCCCACCATTGAAAAACTGTTTTTT	CASGLYDPTIEKLFF
-	-	TRBJ2-1	TRBV11-2	TGTGCCAGCAGCATCGACAGAGGCAATGAGCAGTTCTTC	CASSIDRGNEQFF
-	few	TRBJ2-1	TRBV2	TGTGCCAGCAGCGCAATAGACGGAACTTGGTTCTTC	CASSAIDGTWFF
-	-	TRBJ1-6	TRBV7-9	TGTGCCAGCAGCCTCACGTCGTCGGATTCACCCCTCCACTTT	CASSLTSSDSPLHF
-	few	TRBJ1-2	TRBV20-1	TGCAGTGCTACATCAACACAGGGAGGCGGCTACACCTTC	CSATSTQGGGYTF
TRBD2	-	TRBJ2-7	TRBV7-2	TGTGCCAGCAGCTTCCGAGCGGGGGGCCCCTACGAGCAGTACTTC	CASSFRAGGPYEQYF
-	-	TRBJ2-3	TRBV30	TGTGCCTGGAGTGTAGGCTCTAGGAAAGAAGATACGCAGTATTTT	CAWSVGSRKEDTQYF
-	-	TRBJ2-7	TRBV28	TGTGCCAGCTCACCACCCTCGCAGGGGAGATACGAGCAGTACTTC	CASSPPSQGRYEQYF
-	-	TRBJ2-5	TRBV2	TGTGCCAGCAGTGAACTGGAGAACCAAGAGACCCAGTACTTC	CASSELENQETQYF
TRBD1	-	TRBJ2-7	TRBV4-1	TGCGCCAGCAGCCAAGTAACGACAGGGGGTTCCCGGGACGAGCAGTACTTC	CASSQVTTGGSRDEQYF
-	many	TRBJ2-7	TRBV7-3	TGTGCCAGCAGCTTCCAAACCTACGAGCAGTACTTC	CASSFQTYEQYF
-	-	TRBJ2-5	TRBV5-1	TGCGCCAGCAGCATCAGGGTCCGAGGAGAGACCCAGTACTTC	CASSIRVRGETQYF